This T cell receptor beta chain was sequenced in a study of T cell responses to AZD1222 COVID-19 vaccine. A remark on this clone: Its antigen is not identified.

TCRdb's table, derived via immunoSEQ multiplex PCR, lists solely in-frame clones and lacks some. The sample comprises some 81,000 clones, just over 85% of which are singletons, and around 5.4% rests with the top ten. The germline V gene has CDR1 LGHDT and CDR2 YNNKEL (reference sequence). After removal of 4 bases from V and 0 bases from J, the junction contained 3 bases not matched to a gene. CDR3 length: 16 amino acids. Study-wide findings and caveats: In a largely white British group with more females than males, clonal diversity was possibly underestimated.

Sequenced material: peripheral blood, taken 28 days after the second AZD1222 dose. This chain uses TRBV3-1 (or the pseudogene TRBV3-2) with TRBJ2-2; 9 nucleotides align to TRBD1. The clonotype originates from an adult who received the AZD1222 COVID-19 vaccine. The CDR3 coding sequence is TGTGCCAGCAGCCCACAGGGGGCCTCGAACACCGGGGAGCTGTTTTTT. Translation gives CASSPQGASNTGELFF.